This T cell receptor beta chain was documented in a study of shared clonotypes between healthy human individuals. Overall study: Used for every donor were three CD4 naive, three CD4 memory, two CD8 naive and one CD8 memory plate.

CD8 cells classed as naive were CD45RO-negative and positively selected for CCR7, excluding terminally differentiated effector memory CD45RA+ cells. Healthy adults negative for HIV, lacking recent acute infections or vaccinations, served as donors. V was pared by 4 bases and J by 0 bases, with 4 bases of the junction left unmatched. This CDR3 is 16 amino acids long. CDR1 is SEHNR, CDR2 FQNEAQ, per germline (reference sequence). When replicate PCRs were run on sorted subsets, they used around 200 ng DNA, 30,000 to 35,000 T cell genomes. Libraries were prepared by immunoSEQ multiplex PCR; TCRdb keeps only in-frame clonotypes and omits some of them. The sample consists of some 1,900,000 clones, 85% to 95% of them appearing once.

The origin of this receptor is a man between 18 and 29 years old in good health. Input material: naive CD8+ T cells sorted from blood. This sequence joins TRBV7-9 and TRBJ2-2; 8 positions match TRBD2. The DNA for the CDR3 is TGTGCCAGCAGCTCGTCCGGGAGGGCGAACACCGGGGAGCTGTTTTTT. Amino acids: CASSSSGRANTGELFF.